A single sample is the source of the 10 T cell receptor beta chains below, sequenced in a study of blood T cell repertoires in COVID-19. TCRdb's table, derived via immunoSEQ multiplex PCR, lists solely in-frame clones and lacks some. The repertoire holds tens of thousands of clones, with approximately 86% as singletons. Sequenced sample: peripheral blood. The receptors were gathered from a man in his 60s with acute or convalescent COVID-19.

The DNA for the CDR3 is TGTGCCAGCAGTCTAGCGGGGGGGTATTCCTACGAGCAGTACTTC. This sequence encodes CASSLAGGYSYEQYF. The gene calls are TRBV6-5 and TRBJ2-7; 12 bases are shared with TRBD2. Germline V gives CDR1 MNHEY, CDR2 SVGAGI. V was pared by 5 bases and J by 1 base, with 3 bases of the junction left unmatched. The CDR3 spans 15 residues.

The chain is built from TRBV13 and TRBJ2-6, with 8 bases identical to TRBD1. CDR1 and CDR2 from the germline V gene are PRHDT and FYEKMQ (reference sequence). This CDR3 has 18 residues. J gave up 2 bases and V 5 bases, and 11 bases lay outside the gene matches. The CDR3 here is CASSLWTGSAAGANVLTF. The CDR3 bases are TGTGCCAGCAGCCTGTGGACAGGGAGCGCGGCTGGGGCCAACGTCCTGACTTTC.

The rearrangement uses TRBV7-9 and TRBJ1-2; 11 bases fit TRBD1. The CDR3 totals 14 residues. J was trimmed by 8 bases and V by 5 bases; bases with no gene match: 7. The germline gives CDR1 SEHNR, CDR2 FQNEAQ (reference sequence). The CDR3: CASSRDRGYSGYTF. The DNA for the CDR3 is TGTGCCAGCAGCCGGGACAGGGGGTATTCGGGCTACACCTTC.

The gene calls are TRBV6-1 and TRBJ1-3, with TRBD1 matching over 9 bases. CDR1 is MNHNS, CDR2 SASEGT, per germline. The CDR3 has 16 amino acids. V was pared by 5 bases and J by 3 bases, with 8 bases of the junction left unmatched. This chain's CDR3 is CASSKGGQGVGNTIYF. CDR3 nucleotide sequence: TGTGCCAGCAGTAAAGGGGGACAGGGCGTTGGAAACACCATATATTTT.

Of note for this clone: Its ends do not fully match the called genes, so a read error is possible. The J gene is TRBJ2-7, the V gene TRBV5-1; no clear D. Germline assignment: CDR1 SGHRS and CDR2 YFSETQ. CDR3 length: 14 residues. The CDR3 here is CASRLFSGPYEQYF. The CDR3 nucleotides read TGCGCCAGCCGCTTATTCAGTGGGCCCTACGAGCAGTACTTC.

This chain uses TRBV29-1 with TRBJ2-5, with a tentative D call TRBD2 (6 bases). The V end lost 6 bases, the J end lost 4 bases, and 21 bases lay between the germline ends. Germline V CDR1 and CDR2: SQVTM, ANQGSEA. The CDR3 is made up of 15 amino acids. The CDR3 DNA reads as TGCAGCGTCCAAATTCCCTGGGGGGTTTCAGAGACCCAGTACTTC. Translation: CSVQIPWGVSETQYF.

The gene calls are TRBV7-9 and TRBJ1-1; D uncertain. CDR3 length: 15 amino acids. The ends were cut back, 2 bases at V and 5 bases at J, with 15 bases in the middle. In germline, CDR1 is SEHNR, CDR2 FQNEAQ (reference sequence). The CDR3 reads CASSLSRGVGTEAFF. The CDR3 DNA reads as TGTGCCAGCAGCTTAAGTCGCGGGGTAGGGACTGAAGCTTTCTTT.

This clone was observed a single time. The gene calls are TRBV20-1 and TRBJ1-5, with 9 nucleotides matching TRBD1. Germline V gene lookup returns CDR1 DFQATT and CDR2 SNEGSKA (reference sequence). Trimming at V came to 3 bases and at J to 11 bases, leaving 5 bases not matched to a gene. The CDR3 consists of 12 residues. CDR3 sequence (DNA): TGCAGTGCTAGTGACAGGGGGTACTCCCAGCATTTT. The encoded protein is CSASDRGYSQHF.

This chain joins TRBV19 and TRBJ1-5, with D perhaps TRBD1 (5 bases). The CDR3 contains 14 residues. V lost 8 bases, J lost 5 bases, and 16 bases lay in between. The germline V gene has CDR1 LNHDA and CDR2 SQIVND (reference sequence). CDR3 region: CASRRGFGYQPQHF. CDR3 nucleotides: TGTGCCAGTCGACGGGGGTTTGGTTATCAGCCCCAGCATTTT.

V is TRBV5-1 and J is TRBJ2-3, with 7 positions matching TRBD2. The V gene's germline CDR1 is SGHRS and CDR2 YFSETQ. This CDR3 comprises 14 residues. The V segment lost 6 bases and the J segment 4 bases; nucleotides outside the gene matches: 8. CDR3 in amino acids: CASIEGGTADTQYF. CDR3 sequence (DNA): TGCGCCAGCATCGAGGGAGGGACGGCAGATACGCAGTATTTT.